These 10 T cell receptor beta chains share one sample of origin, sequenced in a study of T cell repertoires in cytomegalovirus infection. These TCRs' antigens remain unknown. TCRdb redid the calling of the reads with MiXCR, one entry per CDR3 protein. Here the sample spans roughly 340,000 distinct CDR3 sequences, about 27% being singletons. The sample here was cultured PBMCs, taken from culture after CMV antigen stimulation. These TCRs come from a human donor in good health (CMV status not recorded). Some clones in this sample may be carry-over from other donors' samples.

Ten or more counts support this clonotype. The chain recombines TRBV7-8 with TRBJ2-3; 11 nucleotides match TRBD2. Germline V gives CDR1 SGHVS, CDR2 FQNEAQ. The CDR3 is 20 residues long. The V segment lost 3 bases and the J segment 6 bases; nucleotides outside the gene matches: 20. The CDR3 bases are TGTGCCAGCAGCTTCTCCGGGACTAGCGGATTACTAAAAAGGATTGATACGCAGTATTTT. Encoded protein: CASSFSGTSGLLKRIDTQYF.

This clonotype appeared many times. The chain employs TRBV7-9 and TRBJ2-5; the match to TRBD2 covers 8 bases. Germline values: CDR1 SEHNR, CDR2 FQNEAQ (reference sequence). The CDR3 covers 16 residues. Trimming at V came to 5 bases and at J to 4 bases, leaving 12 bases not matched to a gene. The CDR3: CASSEGSGSRGETQYF. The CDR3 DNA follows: TGTGCCAGCAGCGAAGGAAGCGGGAGTAGAGGAGAGACCCAGTACTTC.

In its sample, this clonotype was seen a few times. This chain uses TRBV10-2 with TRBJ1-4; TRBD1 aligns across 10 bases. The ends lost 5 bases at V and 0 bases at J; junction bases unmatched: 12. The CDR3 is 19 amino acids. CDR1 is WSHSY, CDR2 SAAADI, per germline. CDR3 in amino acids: CASSNLHGTGDPTNEKLFF. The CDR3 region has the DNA TGCGCCAGCAGTAACCTTCACGGGACAGGGGATCCAACTAATGAAAAACTGTTTTTT.

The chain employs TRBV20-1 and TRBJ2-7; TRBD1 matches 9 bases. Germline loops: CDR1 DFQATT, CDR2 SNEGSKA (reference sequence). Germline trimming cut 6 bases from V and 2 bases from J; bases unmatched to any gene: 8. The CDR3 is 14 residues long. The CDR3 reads CSAREGDRAYEQYF. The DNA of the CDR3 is TGCAGTGCCCGGGAAGGGGACAGGGCCTACGAGCAGTACTTC.

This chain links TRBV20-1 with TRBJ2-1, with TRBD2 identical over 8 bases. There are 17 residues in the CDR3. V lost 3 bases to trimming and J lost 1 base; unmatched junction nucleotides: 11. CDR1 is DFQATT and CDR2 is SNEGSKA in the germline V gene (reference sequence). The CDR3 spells CSARSPFSGGSYNEQFF. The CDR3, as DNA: TGCAGTGCTAGGAGCCCCTTCAGCGGGGGATCCTACAATGAGCAGTTCTTC.

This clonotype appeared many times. The CDR3 DNA follows: TGTGCCAGCAGCTCCCTAGCGGGGGGACAAGAGACCCAGTACTTC. This codes for CASSSLAGGQETQYF. J is TRBJ2-5 and V is TRBV7-8; the match to TRBD2 covers 11 bases. With 4 bases clipped from V and 2 bases from J, the junction kept 3 bases outside the gene matches. The CDR3 covers 15 residues. Germline CDR1 and CDR2: SGHVS and FQNEAQ.

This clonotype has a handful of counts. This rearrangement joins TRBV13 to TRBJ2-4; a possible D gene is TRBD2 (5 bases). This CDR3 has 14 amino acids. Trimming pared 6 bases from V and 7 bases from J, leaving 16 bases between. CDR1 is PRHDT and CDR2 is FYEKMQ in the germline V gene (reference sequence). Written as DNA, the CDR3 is TGTGCCAGCAGTGTTGGACCGGGAAAGAACATTCAGTACTTC. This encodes CASSVGPGKNIQYF.

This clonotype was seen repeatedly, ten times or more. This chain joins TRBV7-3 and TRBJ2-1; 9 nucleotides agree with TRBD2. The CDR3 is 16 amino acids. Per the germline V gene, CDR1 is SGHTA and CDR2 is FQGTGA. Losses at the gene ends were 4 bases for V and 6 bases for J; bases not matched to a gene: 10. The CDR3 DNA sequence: TGTGCCAGCAGCTCATACGGACTAGCGTCGGGCAATGAGCAGTTCTTC. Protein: CASSSYGLASGNEQFF.

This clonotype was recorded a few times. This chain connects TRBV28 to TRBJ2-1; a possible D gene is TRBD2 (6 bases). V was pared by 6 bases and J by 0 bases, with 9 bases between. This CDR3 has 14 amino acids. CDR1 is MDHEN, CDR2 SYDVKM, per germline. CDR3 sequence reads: CASSREPSYNEQFF. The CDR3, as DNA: TGTGCCAGCAGCCGGGAGCCCTCCTACAATGAGCAGTTCTTC.

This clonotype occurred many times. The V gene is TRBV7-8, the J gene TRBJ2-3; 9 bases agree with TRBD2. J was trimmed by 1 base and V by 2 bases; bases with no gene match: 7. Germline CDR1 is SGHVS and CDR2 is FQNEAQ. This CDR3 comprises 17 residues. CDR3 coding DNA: TGTGCCAGCAGCTTAATGGGTAGCGGGAGAGGCACAGATACGCAGTATTTT. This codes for CASSLMGSGRGTDTQYF.